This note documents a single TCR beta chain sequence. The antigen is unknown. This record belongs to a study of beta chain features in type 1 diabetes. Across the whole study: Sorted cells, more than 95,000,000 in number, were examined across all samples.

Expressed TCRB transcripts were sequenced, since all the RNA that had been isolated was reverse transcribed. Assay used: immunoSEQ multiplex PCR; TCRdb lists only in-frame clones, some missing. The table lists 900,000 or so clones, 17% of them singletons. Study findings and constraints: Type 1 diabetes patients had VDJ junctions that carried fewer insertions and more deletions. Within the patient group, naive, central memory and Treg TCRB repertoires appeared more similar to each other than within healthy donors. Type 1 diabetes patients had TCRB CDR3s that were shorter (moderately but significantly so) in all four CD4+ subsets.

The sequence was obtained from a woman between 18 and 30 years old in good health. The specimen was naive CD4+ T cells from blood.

The CDR3 DNA sequence: TGTGCCAGCAGTTTACTAGCGGCAGGGGGCTACGAGCAGTACTTC. Translating it yields CASSLLAAGGYEQYF. The rearrangement joins TRBV27 to TRBJ2-7, with D perhaps assigned TRBD1 or TRBD2 (7 bases each). This CDR3 region has 15 residues. Trimming took off 2 bases at V and 3 bases at J, with 14 bases between the two ends. CDR1 and CDR2 from the germline V gene are MNHEY and SMNVEV (reference sequence).